This TCR beta chain was profiled in a study of identical twins. Looked up from germline, CDR1 is SGHVS and CDR2 is FNYEAQ. The V segment lost 2 bases and the J segment 4 bases; nucleotides outside the gene matches: 8. The length of the CDR3 is 16 residues. TCRdb reprocessed the 5' RACE reads via MiXCR and lists one record per CDR3 protein. The sample holds around 480,000 distinct CDR3 sequences, approximately 14% seen once. These records were also assigned to another study, of yellow fever vaccine responses in identical twins.

V gene TRBV7-6 combines with J gene TRBJ2-5, with 9 positions matching TRBD1. The TCR was taken from a young woman in good health. What was sequenced was CD4+ T cells sorted from blood. This CDR3 reads CASSLSPGQGGETQYF. For the CDR3, the DNA is TGTGCCAGCAGCTTAAGCCCGGGACAGGGTGGAGAGACCCAGTACTTC.